The rows below give T cell receptor beta chains drawn from one sample of a study of post-analysis software for immune sequencing data. TCRdb analysed the PCR reads with MiXCR anew, one entry per CDR3 protein. The table shows 430,000 or so distinct CDR3 sequences, with 39% occurring only once. The source material was blood. These receptors came from a girl aged 2 to 10 with multiple sclerosis. Each CDR3 is given with its conserved first and last residue. A D gene is named only where the DNA matches it firmly. Size tells how often a clone was seen (once, few, many) or the class of an expanded clone, and some rows leave it out.

j_gene | v_gene | d_gene | abundance | CDR3aa | CDR3nt
TRBJ2-1 | TRBV6-5 | NA | NA | CASRDTGEQFF | TGTGCCAGCAGGGATACAGGGGAGCAGTTCTTC
TRBJ1-2 | TRBV6-6 | NA | few | CASSSPGPSDLYGYTF | TGTGCCAGCAGTTCCCCCGGGCCTAGTGATCTCTATGGCTACACCTTC
TRBJ2-3 | TRBV7-9 | NA | NA | CASSLFQGLGDTQYF | TGTGCCAGCAGCTTATTCCAGGGTCTCGGAGATACGCAGTATTTT
TRBJ2-7 | TRBV28 | TRBD1 | few | CASSGPGQGEYEQYF | TGTGCCAGCAGTGGACCGGGACAGGGGGAATACGAGCAGTACTTC
TRBJ1-5 | TRBV14 | NA | NA | CACSSATGTLKHF | TGTGCCTGCAGCTCTGCCACCGGGACTCTTAAGCATTTT
TRBJ2-5 | TRBV4-1 | NA | NA | CASSPDLGETQYF | TGCGCCAGCAGCCCGGACTTGGGGGAGACCCAGTACTTC
TRBJ1-2 | TRBV29-1 | NA | NA | CSVRGRLANYGYTF | TGCAGCGTTCGAGGCAGGCTAGCTAACTATGGCTACACCTTC
TRBJ1-6 | TRBV27 | TRBD1 | few | CASSPFSGQGKRSSYNSPLHF | TGTGCCAGCAGTCCCTTCTCAGGACAGGGAAAAAGGAGCTCCTATAATTCACCCCTCCACTTT
TRBJ2-7 | TRBV4-2 | NA | few | CASSQALTGARNEQYF | TGTGCCAGCAGCCAAGCCCTGACGGGGGCTCGGAACGAGCAGTACTTC
TRBJ1-5 | TRBV3-1 | NA | NA | CASSQDTVSRQPQHF | TGTGCCAGCAGCCAAGACACCGTTTCGCGGCAGCCCCAGCATTTT
TRBJ2-7 | TRBV28 | NA | few | CASKVGSREQYF | TGTGCCAGCAAAGTAGGATCTCGCGAGCAGTACTTC
TRBJ1-2 | TRBV20-1 | TRBD1 | NA | CSAMTGRGYTF | TGCAGTGCGATGACAGGGCGGGGCTACACCTTC
TRBJ1-1 | TRBV6-6 | NA | NA | CASNSGGNTEAFF | TGTGCCAGCAATAGTGGCGGGAACACTGAAGCTTTCTTT
TRBJ1-2 | TRBV7-9 | NA | NA | CASSLEGFGYGYTF | TGTGCCAGCAGCTTAGAAGGGTTCGGGTATGGCTACACCTTC
TRBJ2-1 | TRBV29-1 | NA | NA | CSVASLYEQFF | TGCAGCGTTGCATCCCTGTACGAGCAGTTCTTC
TRBJ1-5 | TRBV20-1 | NA | few | CSARGDSNQPQHF | TGCAGTGCTAGAGGAGATAGCAATCAGCCCCAGCATTTT
TRBJ1-2 | TRBV9 | NA | few | CASSPRAGGDYRYGYTF | TGTGCCAGCAGCCCCCGAGCCGGCGGGGATTACCGCTATGGCTACACCTTC
TRBJ2-7 | TRBV5-1 | NA | NA | CASRDGRYEQYF | TGCGCCAGCCGGGACGGTCGCTACGAGCAGTACTTC
TRBJ2-7 | TRBV7-8 | NA | NA | CASSPLRTYEQYF | TGTGCCAGCAGCCCCCTCAGGACCTACGAGCAGTACTTC
TRBJ2-7 | TRBV5-1 | TRBD1 | NA | CASSGTGAHQRPHEQYF | TGCGCCAGCAGTGGGACAGGGGCGCACCAACGACCCCACGAGCAGTACTTC
TRBJ2-7 | TRBV5-6 | NA | NA | CASSLAPIYEQYF | TGTGCCAGCAGCTTGGCGCCAATATACGAGCAGTACTTC
TRBJ2-5 | TRBV5-1 | NA | NA | CASSLDAVADQETQYF | TGCGCCAGCAGCTTGGATGCCGTAGCGGACCAAGAGACCCAGTACTTC
TRBJ1-5 | TRBV12-3/TRBV12-4 | TRBD1 | few | CASRDRGRQPQHF | TGTGCCAGCAGGGACAGGGGACGGCAGCCCCAGCATTTT
TRBJ2-7 | TRBV7-3 | NA | NA | CASRILTAAIYEQYF | TGTGCCAGCAGGATTCTCACGGCAGCTATCTACGAGCAGTACTTC
TRBJ1-2 | TRBV6-2/TRBV6-3 | NA | many | CASAPHGGYRGYTF | TGTGCCAGCGCCCCCCATGGGGGGTATCGTGGCTACACCTTC
TRBJ1-2 | TRBV7-9 | TRBD1 | few | CASSLGGSGQDYGYTF | TGTGCCAGCAGCTTAGGAGGTTCAGGACAGGACTATGGCTACACCTTC
TRBJ2-5 | TRBV28 | TRBD1 | NA | CASRRTGGVETQYF | TGTGCCAGCAGGCGGACAGGGGGCGTTGAGACCCAGTACTTC
TRBJ2-1 | TRBV15 | TRBD2 | few | CATSRDRLAGGAYNEQFF | TGTGCCACCAGCAGAGATCGGCTAGCGGGAGGGGCATACAATGAGCAGTTCTTC
TRBJ2-1 | TRBV12-3/TRBV12-4 | TRBD2 | few | CASSRLGLAGHNEQFF | TGTGCCAGCAGTCGCCTGGGACTAGCGGGGCACAATGAGCAGTTCTTC
TRBJ2-1 | TRBV7-9 | TRBD1 | NA | CASSPRQGQLRNEQFF | TGTGCCAGCAGCCCCCGACAGGGCCAGCTGCGGAATGAGCAGTTCTTC
TRBJ2-1 | TRBV15 | NA | few | CATSTRDKSYNEQFF | TGTGCCACCAGCACAAGGGACAAGAGTTACAATGAGCAGTTCTTC
TRBJ2-1 | TRBV12-3/TRBV12-4 | NA | NA | CASSSGPGESYNEQFF | TGTGCCAGCAGCTCCGGCCCGGGGGAGTCGTACAATGAGCAGTTCTTC
TRBJ1-2 | TRBV29-1 | NA | NA | CSVAVRAGDGYTF | TGCAGCGTTGCGGTCAGGGCCGGGGATGGCTACACCTTC
TRBJ2-7 | TRBV10-3 | TRBD2 | few | CAIKELAGEYEQYF | TGTGCCATCAAAGAACTAGCGGGAGAATACGAGCAGTACTTC
TRBJ2-7 | TRBV5-1 | NA | NA | CASSLATSSTYEQYF | TGCGCCAGCAGCTTGGCCACTAGCAGCACCTACGAGCAGTACTTC
TRBJ1-2 | TRBV10-3 | NA | NA | CAIRAAADYGYTF | TGTGCCATCAGAGCAGCGGCAGACTATGGCTACACCTTC
TRBJ2-7 | TRBV10-3 | NA | NA | CAISDGQGMNEQYF | TGTGCCATCAGTGACGGGCAGGGGATGAACGAGCAGTACTTC
TRBJ2-7 | TRBV11-2 | TRBD2 | few | CASSFHSGGLYEQYF | TGTGCCAGCAGCTTTCACAGCGGGGGACTCTACGAGCAGTACTTC
TRBJ1-4 | TRBV7-2 | NA | NA | CASSSAPGKVEKLFF | TGTGCCAGCAGCTCAGCGCCAGGCAAGGTTGAAAAACTGTTTTTT
TRBJ2-2 | TRBV7-6 | TRBD1 | NA | CASSLAYRGTGELFF | TGTGCCAGCAGCTTAGCTTACAGGGGCACCGGGGAGCTGTTTTTT